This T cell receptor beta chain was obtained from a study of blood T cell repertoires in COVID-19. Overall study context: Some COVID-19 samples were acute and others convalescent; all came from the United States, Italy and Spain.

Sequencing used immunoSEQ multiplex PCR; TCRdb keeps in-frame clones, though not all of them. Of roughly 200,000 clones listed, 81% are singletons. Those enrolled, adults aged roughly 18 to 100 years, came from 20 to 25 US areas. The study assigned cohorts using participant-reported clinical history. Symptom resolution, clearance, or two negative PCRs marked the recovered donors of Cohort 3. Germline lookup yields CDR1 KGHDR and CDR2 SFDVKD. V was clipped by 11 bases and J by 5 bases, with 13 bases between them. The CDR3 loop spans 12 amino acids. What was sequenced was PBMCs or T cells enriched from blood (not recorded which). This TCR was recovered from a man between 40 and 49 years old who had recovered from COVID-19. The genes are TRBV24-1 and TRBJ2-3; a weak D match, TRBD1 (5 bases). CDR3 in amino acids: CAIGATGDTQYF. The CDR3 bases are TGTGCCATAGGGGCGACCGGAGATACGCAGTATTTT.